This T cell receptor beta chain stems from a study of regulatory T cells in long-lasting Graves disease. Study results and limitations: Exclusively peripheral blood, rather than thyroid tissue, was studied.

Relying on iRepertoire HTBI primers and Arm-PCR of CDR3 regions, the team built TCR beta libraries. TCRdb reanalysed the multiplex PCR reads using MiXCR and keeps one entry per CDR3 protein. The table includes 700,000 or so distinct CDR3 sequences, approximately 29% detected once. In the case of this clonotype: Antigen unknown.

V was trimmed by 4 bases and J by 6 bases, leaving 21 bases between them. Germline assignment: CDR1 KGHSH and CDR2 LQKENI. The CDR3 consists of 16 residues. Noted time point: persistent/refractory GD, antithyroid drugs over 5 years with positive TRAb. Scientists built the TCR library using RNA that was extracted from PBMCs. The clonotype originates from a female donor with Graves disease. This chain joins TRBV18 and TRBJ1-2; D uncertain. The sample here was peripheral blood mononuclear cells (PBMCs), taken when the disease was refractory, from a patient treated with antithyroid drugs. This CDR3 is CASSLDSTSQGNGYTF. CDR3 DNA sequence: TGTGCCAGCTCACTCGACTCCACCTCCCAAGGCAATGGCTACACCTTC. The whole variable domain, remainder taken from reference TRBV18 and TRBJ1-2, is NAGVMQNPRHLVRRRGQEARLRCSPMKGHSHVYWYRQLPEEGLKFMVYLQKENIIDESGMPKERFSAEFPKEGPSILRIQQVVRGDSAAYFCASSLDSTSQGNGYTFGSGTRLTVV.